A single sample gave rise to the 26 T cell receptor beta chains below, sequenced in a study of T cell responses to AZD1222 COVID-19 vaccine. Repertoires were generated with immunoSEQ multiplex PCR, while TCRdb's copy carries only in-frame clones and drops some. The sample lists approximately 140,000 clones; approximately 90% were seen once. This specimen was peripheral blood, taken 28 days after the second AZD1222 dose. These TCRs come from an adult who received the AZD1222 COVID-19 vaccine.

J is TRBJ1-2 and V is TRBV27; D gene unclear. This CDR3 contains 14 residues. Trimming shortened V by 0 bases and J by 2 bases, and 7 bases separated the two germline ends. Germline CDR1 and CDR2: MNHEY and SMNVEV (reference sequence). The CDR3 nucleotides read TGTGCCAGCAGTTTATCGGGGTCGAACTATGGCTACACCTTC. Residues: CASSLSGSNYGYTF.

CDR3 sequence reads: CASSQEQGPGNTIYF. The CDR3 DNA reads as TGTGCCAGCAGCCAAGAGCAGGGTCCAGGAAACACCATATATTTT. V gene TRBV4-2 combines with J gene TRBJ1-3; the D gene is possibly TRBD1 (5 bases). The CDR3 extends over 15 amino acids. Trimming left V 0 bases short and J 4 bases short, with 10 bases between. The germline V gene encodes CDR1 LGHNA and CDR2 YNFKEQ.

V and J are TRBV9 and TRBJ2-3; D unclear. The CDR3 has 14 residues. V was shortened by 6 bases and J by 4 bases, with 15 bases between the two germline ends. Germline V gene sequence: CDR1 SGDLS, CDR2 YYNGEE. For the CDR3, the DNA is TGTGCCAGCACCCCGGCCCCGAACCCAGATACGCAGTATTTT. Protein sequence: CASTPAPNPDTQYF.

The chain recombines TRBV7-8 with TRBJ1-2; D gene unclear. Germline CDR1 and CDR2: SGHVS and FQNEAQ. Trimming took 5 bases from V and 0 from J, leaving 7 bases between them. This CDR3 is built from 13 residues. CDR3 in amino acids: CASSTRANYGYTF. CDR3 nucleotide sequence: TGTGCCAGCAGCACAAGAGCTAACTATGGCTACACCTTC.

The CDR3 DNA sequence: TGTGCCAGTAGTAAATCCGGGACAGGGAACTATGGCTACACCTTC. Protein sequence: CASSKSGTGNYGYTF. This chain links TRBV19 with TRBJ1-2, with 9 bases fitting TRBD1. The V gene end was trimmed by 4 bases and the J gene end by 2 bases; junction bases not matched to a gene: 5. The germline gives CDR1 LNHDA, CDR2 SQIVND (reference sequence). The CDR3 spans 15 residues. The full variable domain, with the rest looked up from reference TRBV19 and TRBJ1-2, is DGGITQSPKYLFRKEGQNVTLSCEQNLNHDAMYWYRQDPGQGLRLIYYSQIVNDFQKGDIAEGYSVSREKKESFPLTVTSAQKNPTAFYLCASSKSGTGNYGYTFGSGTRLTVV.

The CDR3 region has the DNA TGCGCCAGCAGCCAAGAGCGGGGGGGCCCCCTAGCCAAAAACATTCAGTACTTC. Translating gives CASSQERGGPLAKNIQYF. The chain carries TRBV4-1 and TRBJ2-4, with 9 bases that match TRBD2. The CDR3 is 18 amino acids. From germline, CDR1 is MGHRA and CDR2 YSYEKL. Trimming cost V 0 bases and J 0 bases; bases outside gene matches: 6.

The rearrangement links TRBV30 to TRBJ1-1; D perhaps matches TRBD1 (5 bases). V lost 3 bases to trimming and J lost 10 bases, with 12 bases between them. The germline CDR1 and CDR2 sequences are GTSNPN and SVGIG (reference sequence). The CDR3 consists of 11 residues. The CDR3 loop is CAWSLLGGAFF. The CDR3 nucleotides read TGTGCCTGGAGCCTACTGGGGGGAGCTTTCTTT.

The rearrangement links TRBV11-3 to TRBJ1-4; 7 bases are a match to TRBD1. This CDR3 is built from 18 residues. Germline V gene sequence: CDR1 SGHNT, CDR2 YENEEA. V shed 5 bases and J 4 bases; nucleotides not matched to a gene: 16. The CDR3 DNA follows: TGTGCCAGCAGCAGAGGGGGCCGGGGGGGAGAAGATAATGAAAAACTGTTTTTT. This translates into CASSRGGRGGEDNEKLFF.

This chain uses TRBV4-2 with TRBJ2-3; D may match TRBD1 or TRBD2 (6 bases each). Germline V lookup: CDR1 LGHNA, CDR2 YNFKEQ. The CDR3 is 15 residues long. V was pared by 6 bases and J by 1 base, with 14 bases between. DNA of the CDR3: TGTGCCAGCAGTACCGGGGGCGGCCGCACAGATACGCAGTATTTT. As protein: CASSTGGGRTDTQYF.

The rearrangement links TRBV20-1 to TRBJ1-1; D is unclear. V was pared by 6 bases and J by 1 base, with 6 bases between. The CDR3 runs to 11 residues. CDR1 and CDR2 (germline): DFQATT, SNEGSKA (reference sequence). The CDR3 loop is CSALRNTEAFF. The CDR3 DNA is TGCAGTGCCCTGAGGAACACTGAAGCTTTCTTT.

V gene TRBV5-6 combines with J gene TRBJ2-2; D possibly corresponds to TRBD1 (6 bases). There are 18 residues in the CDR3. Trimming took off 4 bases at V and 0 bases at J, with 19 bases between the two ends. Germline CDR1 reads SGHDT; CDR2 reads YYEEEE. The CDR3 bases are TGTGCCAGCAGCCCTCCTACGGGACACCCGACGAACACCGGGGAGCTGTTTTTT. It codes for CASSPPTGHPTNTGELFF.

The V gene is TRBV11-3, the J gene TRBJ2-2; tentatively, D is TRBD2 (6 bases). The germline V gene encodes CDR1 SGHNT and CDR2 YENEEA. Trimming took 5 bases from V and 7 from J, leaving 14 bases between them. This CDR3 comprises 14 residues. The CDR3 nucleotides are TGTGCCAGCAGCCTCTATGTGGGGGGCGGGGAGCTGTTTTTT. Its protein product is CASSLYVGGGELFF.

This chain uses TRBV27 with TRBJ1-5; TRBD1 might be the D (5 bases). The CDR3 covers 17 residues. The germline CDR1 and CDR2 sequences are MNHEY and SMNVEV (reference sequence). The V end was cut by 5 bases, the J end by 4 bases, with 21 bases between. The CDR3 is CASSPEPGAPINQPQHF. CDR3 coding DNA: TGTGCCAGCAGTCCTGAACCCGGGGCTCCAATTAATCAGCCCCAGCATTTT.

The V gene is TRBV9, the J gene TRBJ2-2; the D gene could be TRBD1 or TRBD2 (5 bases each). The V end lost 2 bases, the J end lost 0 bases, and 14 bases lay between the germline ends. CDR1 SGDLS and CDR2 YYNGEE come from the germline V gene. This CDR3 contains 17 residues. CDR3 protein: CASSVSQGTANTGELFF. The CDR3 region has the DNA TGTGCCAGCAGCGTCTCACAAGGGACCGCGAACACCGGGGAGCTGTTTTTT.

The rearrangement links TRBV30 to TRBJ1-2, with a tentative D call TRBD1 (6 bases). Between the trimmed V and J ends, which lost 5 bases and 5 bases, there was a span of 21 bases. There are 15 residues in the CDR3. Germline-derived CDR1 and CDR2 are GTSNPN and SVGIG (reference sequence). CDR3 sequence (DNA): TGTGCCTGGGGGGGCCGGGATCTGGACGGGTATGGCTACACCTTC. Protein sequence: CAWGGRDLDGYGYTF.

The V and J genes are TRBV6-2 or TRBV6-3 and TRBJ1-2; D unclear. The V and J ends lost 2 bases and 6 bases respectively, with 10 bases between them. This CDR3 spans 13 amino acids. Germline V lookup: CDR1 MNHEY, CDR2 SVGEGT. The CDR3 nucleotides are TGTGCCAGCAGTTACCCCCCTAGGAATGGCTACACCTTC. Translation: CASSYPPRNGYTF.

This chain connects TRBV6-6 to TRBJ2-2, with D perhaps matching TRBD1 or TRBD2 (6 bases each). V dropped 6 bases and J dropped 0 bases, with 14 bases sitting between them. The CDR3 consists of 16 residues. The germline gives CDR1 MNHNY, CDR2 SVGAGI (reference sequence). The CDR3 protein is CASRSSGDTNTGELFF. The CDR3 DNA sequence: TGTGCCAGCAGGTCTTCGGGGGACACGAACACCGGGGAGCTGTTTTTT.

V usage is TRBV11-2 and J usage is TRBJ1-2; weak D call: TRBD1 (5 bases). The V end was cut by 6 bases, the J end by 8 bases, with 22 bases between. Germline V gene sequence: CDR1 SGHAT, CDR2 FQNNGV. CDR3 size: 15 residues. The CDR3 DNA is TGTGCCAGCAGAACCCCACGGCAGGGCGGCTGGGGCTACACCTTC. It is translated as CASRTPRQGGWGYTF.

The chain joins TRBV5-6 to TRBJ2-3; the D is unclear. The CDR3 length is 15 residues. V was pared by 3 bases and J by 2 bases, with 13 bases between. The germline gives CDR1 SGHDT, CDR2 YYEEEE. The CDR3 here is CASSWSGSYTDTQYF. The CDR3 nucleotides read TGTGCCAGCAGCTGGTCCGGTTCTTACACAGATACGCAGTATTTT.

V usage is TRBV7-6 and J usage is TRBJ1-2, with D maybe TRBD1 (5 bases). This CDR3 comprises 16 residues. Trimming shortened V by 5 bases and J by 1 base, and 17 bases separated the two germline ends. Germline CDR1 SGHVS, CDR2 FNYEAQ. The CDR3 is CASSGSGTSDNYGYTF. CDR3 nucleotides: TGTGCCAGCAGCGGATCCGGGACGTCAGATAACTATGGCTACACCTTC.

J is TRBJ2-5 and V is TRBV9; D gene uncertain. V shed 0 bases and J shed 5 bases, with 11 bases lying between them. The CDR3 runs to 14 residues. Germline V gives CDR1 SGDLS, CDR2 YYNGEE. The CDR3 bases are TGTGCCAGCAGCGTAGGGCCAGCATGGGAGACCCAGTACTTC. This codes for CASSVGPAWETQYF. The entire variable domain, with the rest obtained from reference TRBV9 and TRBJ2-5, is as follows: DSGVTQTPKHLITATGQRVTLRCSPRSGDLSVYWYQQSLDQGLQFLIQYYNGEERAKGNILERFSAQQFPDLHSELNLSSLELGDSALYFCASSVGPAWETQYFGPGTRLLVL.

The CDR3 is CASSDRFIYGYTF. The CDR3 DNA reads as TGTGCCAGCAGCGACAGGTTCATCTATGGCTACACCTTC. V usage is TRBV6-5 and J usage is TRBJ1-2; D is perhaps TRBD1 (6 bases). This CDR3 comprises 13 residues. In germline, CDR1 is MNHEY, CDR2 SVGAGI. Trimming left V 6 bases short and J 4 bases short, with 12 bases between.

The CDR3 DNA is TGTGCCAGCAGTTCCCCTCCGGAGGCTCAGCCCCAGCATTTT. Translating gives CASSSPPEAQPQHF. The rearrangement uses TRBV28 and TRBJ1-5; D is unresolved. The CDR3 consists of 14 residues. V lost 4 bases and J lost 6, with 13 bases in between. Germline CDR1 reads MDHEN; CDR2 reads SYDVKM.

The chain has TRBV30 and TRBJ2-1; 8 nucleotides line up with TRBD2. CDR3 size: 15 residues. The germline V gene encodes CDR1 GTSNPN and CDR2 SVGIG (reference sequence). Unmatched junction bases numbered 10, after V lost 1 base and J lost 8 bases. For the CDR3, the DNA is TGTGCCTGGAGTGCGTCCGGACTAGCTCGGGATGAGCAGTTCTTC. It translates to CAWSASGLARDEQFF.

DNA for the CDR3: TGTGCCAGCAGGAAAGGGGGCCCAAACACTGAAGCTTTCTTT. Residues: CASRKGGPNTEAFF. V and J are TRBV6-5 and TRBJ1-1; TRBD1 aligns across 7 bases. CDR1 MNHEY and CDR2 SVGAGI come from the germline V gene. This CDR3 contains 14 residues. V dropped 6 bases and J dropped 2; count of bases not matched to a gene: 6.

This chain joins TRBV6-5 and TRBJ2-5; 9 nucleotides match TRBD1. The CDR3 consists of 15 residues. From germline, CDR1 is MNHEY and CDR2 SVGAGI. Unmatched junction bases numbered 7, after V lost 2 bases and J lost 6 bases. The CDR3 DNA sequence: TGTGCCAGCAGTTACAATCAACAGGGGGCAAAGACCCAGTACTTC. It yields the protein CASSYNQQGAKTQYF.